The 28 T cell receptor beta chains in this list originate from one sample, sequenced in a study of blood T cell repertoires in COVID-19. Repertoires were generated with immunoSEQ multiplex PCR, while TCRdb's copy carries only in-frame clones and drops some. The sample consists of 150,000 to 200,000 clones, 80% to 90% of them appearing once. The sequencing input was peripheral blood. These receptors were taken from a woman between 65 and 79 years old with COVID-19, enrolled during active disease.

Worth noting for this clone: The same CDR3 arises from other DNA sequences in this sample as well. The genes are TRBV9 and TRBJ1-1; no clear D. CDR3 length: 15 residues. Per germline, CDR1 SGDLS and CDR2 YYNGEE. Deletions cut 0 bases from V and 0 bases from J, with 9 bases between. The CDR3 sequence: CASSVGGRMNTEAFF. CDR3 in DNA: TGTGCCAGCAGCGTAGGAGGGCGGATGAACACTGAAGCTTTCTTT.

The gene calls are TRBV11-2 and TRBJ1-2, with D hard to call. Germline V gives CDR1 SGHAT, CDR2 FQNNGV. Trimming removed 6 bases at V and 7 bases at J, with 18 bases between. The CDR3 is 14 residues long. The CDR3, as DNA: TGTGCCAGCAGTATCAACGGGGAGGAGGCTGGCTACACCTTC. Translation: CASSINGEEAGYTF.

This rearrangement joins TRBV7-2 to TRBJ2-1; 7 bases line up with TRBD2. Germline V CDR1 and CDR2: SGHTA, FQGNSA. V lost 7 bases to trimming and J lost 4 bases; unmatched junction nucleotides: 4. The CDR3 is 13 amino acids. The CDR3: CASTGLLYNEQFF. For the CDR3, the DNA is TGTGCCAGCACGGGACTATTGTACAATGAGCAGTTCTTC.

This sequence joins TRBV11-3 and TRBJ1-4; D is unclear. Trimming left V 2 bases short and J 8 bases short, with 24 bases between. CDR1 and CDR2 from the germline V gene are SGHNT and YENEEA. The CDR3 is made up of 18 amino acids. CDR3 protein: CASSLFFRLGGRGEKLFF. The CDR3 region has the DNA TGTGCCAGCAGCTTATTCTTTCGCTTGGGTGGCCGAGGAGAAAAACTGTTTTTT.

This sequence joins TRBV5-1 and TRBJ2-4; weak D call: TRBD1 (6 bases). This CDR3 contains 16 residues. Germline CDR1 SGHRS, CDR2 YFSETQ. Trimming took off 3 bases at V and 0 bases at J, with 13 bases between the two ends. The CDR3 bases are TGCGCCAGCAGCTACAACAGGGACCTAGCCAAAAACATTCAGTACTTC. It encodes CASSYNRDLAKNIQYF. The entire variable domain, with the rest obtained from reference TRBV5-1 and TRBJ2-4, is as follows: KAGVTQTPRYLIKTRGQQVTLSCSPISGHRSVSWYQQTPGQGLQFLFEYFSETQRNKGNFPGRFSGRQFSNSRSEMNVSTLELGDSALYLCASSYNRDLAKNIQYFGAGTRLSVL.

This clone was seen once. CDR3 amino acids: CASNRGFGYGYTF. CDR3 sequence (DNA): TGTGCCAGCAACCGGGGTTTCGGGTATGGCTACACCTTC. The rearrangement joins TRBV25-1 to TRBJ1-2; D gene ambiguous. The CDR3 totals 13 residues. With 7 bases removed from V and 5 bases from J, the gap between germline ends came to 14 bases. CDR1 and CDR2 from the germline V gene are MGHDK and SYGVNS.

V gene TRBV5-1 combines with J gene TRBJ2-1; D not resolved. The CDR3 spans 16 residues. From germline, CDR1 is SGHRS and CDR2 YFSETQ. V was clipped by 0 bases and J by 2 bases, with 12 bases between them. CDR3 loop: CASSLGVWRTYNEQFF. CDR3 nucleotides: TGCGCCAGCAGCTTGGGTGTGTGGCGGACCTACAATGAGCAGTTCTTC.

The chain uses TRBV18 and TRBJ2-1; 9 bases align to TRBD2. The CDR3 contains 16 residues. V lost 3 bases to trimming and J lost 1 base; unmatched junction nucleotides: 4. CDR1 is KGHSH, CDR2 LQKENI, per germline. CDR3 amino acids: CASSPRTSDSYNEQFF. The DNA for the CDR3 is TGTGCCAGCTCACCCCGGACTAGCGATTCCTACAATGAGCAGTTCTTC.

The chain has TRBV29-1 and TRBJ2-5, with unresolved D. Germline-derived CDR1 and CDR2 are SQVTM and ANQGSEA. This CDR3 region has 10 residues. CDR3 sequence (DNA): TGCAACGCCGGTGAAGAGACCCAGTACTTC. Translated, it gives CNAGEETQYF.

V usage is TRBV6-2 or TRBV6-3 and J usage is TRBJ1-5, with 10 bases aligning to TRBD1. There are 17 residues in the CDR3. Germline values: CDR1 MNHEY, CDR2 SVGEGT. Trimming took 1 base from V and 6 from J; bases not matched to a gene: 9. The DNA for the CDR3 is TGTGCCAGCAGTTACTTAAGGGGACAGGGGTTGAGTCAGCCCCAGCATTTT. Its translation: CASSYLRGQGLSQPQHF.

To note about this clone: This specimen includes other DNA sequences encoding the same CDR3. V is TRBV3-1 (or the pseudogene TRBV3-2) and J is TRBJ1-3, with TRBD1 as a possible D gene (5 bases). Trimming stripped 1 base from V and 0 bases from J, with 10 bases between. The CDR3 spans 16 residues. Per the germline V gene, CDR1 is LGHDT and CDR2 is YNNKEL (reference sequence). The DNA for the CDR3 is TGTGCCAGCAGCCAAGGGGGGGAAGTCTCTGGAAACACCATATATTTT. It specifies CASSQGGEVSGNTIYF.

The V call is TRBV28, the J call TRBJ1-4, with TRBD1 as a possible D gene (6 bases). The CDR3 runs 15 residues. Germline V CDR1 and CDR2: MDHEN, SYDVKM. Deletions cut 2 bases from V and 4 bases from J, with 11 bases between. In DNA, the CDR3 is TGTGCCAGCAGTTTAGTCAGGGGAAATAATGAAAAACTGTTTTTT. Protein product: CASSLVRGNNEKLFF.

J is TRBJ1-2 and V is TRBV11-2; the D is unclear. The CDR3 is 15 amino acids. Trimming shortened V by 0 bases and J by 7 bases, and 15 bases separated the two germline ends. Per germline, CDR1 SGHAT and CDR2 FQNNGV. The CDR3 DNA reads TGTGCCAGCAGCTTAGATCTGGGAGAGATCGGTGGCTACACCTTC. The encoded protein is CASSLDLGEIGGYTF.

The V and J genes are TRBV18 and TRBJ1-4; possible D gene TRBD1, 6 bases. The CDR3 covers 17 residues. From germline, CDR1 is KGHSH and CDR2 LQKENI. V was clipped by 6 bases and J by 3 bases, with 20 bases between them. The CDR3 DNA sequence: TGTGCCAGCTCCCTGGGGACAAAGCTTTCTCCTAATGAAAAACTGTTTTTT. Amino acids: CASSLGTKLSPNEKLFF.

The gene calls are TRBV5-1 and TRBJ1-2; D is undetermined. The germline V and J ends were trimmed by 3 bases and 8 bases, with 14 bases remaining between them. The CDR3 extends over 13 amino acids. In germline, CDR1 is SGHRS, CDR2 YFSETQ. DNA for the CDR3: TGCGCCAGCAGCTCGACCGGAGTTTGGGGCTACACCTTC. It translates to CASSSTGVWGYTF.

The chain links TRBV6-1 to TRBJ2-2; 7 nucleotides line up with TRBD1. Germline loops: CDR1 MNHNS, CDR2 SASEGT. This CDR3 has 13 residues. V trimming: 3 bases; J trimming: 7 bases; junction bases outside the gene matches: 2. Here the CDR3 DNA reads TGTGCCAGCAGTGACAGGGGGATCGGGGAGCTGTTTTTT. Its protein is CASSDRGIGELFF.

In DNA form, the CDR3 reads TGTGCCAGCAGTTTATCGTTCAGTTATAGCAATCAGCCCCAGCATTTT. This encodes CASSLSFSYSNQPQHF. This rearrangement joins TRBV27 to TRBJ1-5; D is undetermined. Germline-derived CDR1 and CDR2 are MNHEY and SMNVEV (reference sequence). The V end was cut by 0 bases, the J end by 0 bases, with 9 bases between. The CDR3 has 16 residues.

The V gene is TRBV7-4, the J gene TRBJ1-2, with a possible D match to TRBD1 (5 bases). V was trimmed by 5 bases and J by 5 bases, leaving 27 bases between them. CDR1 and CDR2 from the germline V gene are SGHVT and SQSDAQ. CDR3 length: 18 residues. The CDR3, as DNA: TGTGCCAGCAGCCTGAGAGCAGGGAAGGGGCTAACTTTTTATGGCTACACCTTC. It encodes CASSLRAGKGLTFYGYTF.

This chain connects TRBV19 to TRBJ2-3; 8 nucleotides agree with TRBD1. The V gene end was trimmed by 7 bases and the J gene end by 3 bases; junction bases not matched to a gene: 9. The CDR3 is 15 residues long. Germline values: CDR1 LNHDA, CDR2 SQIVND (reference sequence). DNA of the CDR3: TGTGCCAGTACCCCCAGACAGGGGCGGACAGATACGCAGTATTTT. Residues: CASTPRQGRTDTQYF.

The chain employs TRBV23-1 and TRBJ1-5; TRBD1 agrees at 7 bases. TRBV23-1 is annotated as an ORF whose role is uncertain. The CDR3 spans 15 residues. V was pared by 1 base and J by 5 bases, with 5 bases of the junction left unmatched. This CDR3 is CASSQCRGPDQPQHF. DNA for the CDR3: TGCGCCAGCAGTCAATGTAGGGGGCCGGATCAGCCCCAGCATTTT.

This chain connects TRBV27 to TRBJ2-7; 9 bases fit TRBD1. Germline lookup yields CDR1 MNHEY and CDR2 SMNVEV (reference sequence). The length of the CDR3 is 13 residues. With V trimmed by 7 bases and J by 4 bases, 5 bases remained unmatched. This CDR3 is CASMGQGRYEQYF. The CDR3 DNA follows: TGTGCCAGCATGGGACAGGGTAGGTACGAGCAGTACTTC.

This clone appeared a few times. The chain couples TRBV6-5 to TRBJ1-2, with 8 positions matching TRBD1. V shed 5 bases and J 8 bases; nucleotides not matched to a gene: 7. The CDR3 is made up of 13 amino acids. Germline CDR1 MNHEY, CDR2 SVGAGI. The CDR3 protein is CASSIDRGYGYTF. DNA for the CDR3: TGTGCCAGCAGTATAGACAGGGGCTACGGCTACACCTTC.

This sequence joins TRBV2 and TRBJ1-3; D is ambiguous. Germline V gene sequence: CDR1 SNHLY, CDR2 FYNNEI. The germline V and J ends were trimmed by 3 bases and 0 bases, with 9 bases remaining between them. The CDR3 spans 15 residues. The CDR3 spells CASSDRVHSGNTIYF. The CDR3 DNA reads as TGTGCCAGCAGTGATCGGGTCCACTCTGGAAACACCATATATTTT.

The CDR3 DNA reads as TGTGCCAGCAGTCAACAGGTTGGCTACACCTTC. It specifies CASSQQVGYTF. The chain uses TRBV28 and TRBJ1-2, with a tentative D call TRBD1 (5 bases). Deletions cut 5 bases from V and 7 bases from J, with 8 bases between. Germline CDR1 and CDR2: MDHEN and SYDVKM. The CDR3 has 11 amino acids.

The chain links TRBV28 to TRBJ1-2; D unresolved. Trimming removed 4 bases from V and 1 base from J, with 10 bases in between. The CDR3 contains 14 residues. Germline loops: CDR1 MDHEN, CDR2 SYDVKM. CDR3 in DNA: TGTGCCAGCAGTTCAGGCCCTTTTAACTATGGCTACACCTTC. Translating it yields CASSSGPFNYGYTF.

The genes are TRBV27 and TRBJ1-5, with D perhaps matching TRBD1 (6 bases). CDR1 and CDR2 from the germline V gene are MNHEY and SMNVEV (reference sequence). Trimming took off 6 bases at V and 7 bases at J, with 19 bases between the two ends. The CDR3 is 15 amino acids. CDR3 coding DNA: TGTGCCAGCAGCCCCGGGACATCTACGGGCCAGCCCCAGCATTTT. Residues: CASSPGTSTGQPQHF.

V is TRBV7-2 and J is TRBJ2-1; the match to TRBD2 covers 7 bases. The germline V gene encodes CDR1 SGHTA and CDR2 FQGNSA. The V segment lost 6 bases and the J segment 6 bases; nucleotides outside the gene matches: 11. This CDR3 contains 15 residues. CDR3 residues: CASSPRWDYPNEQFF. DNA of the CDR3: TGTGCCAGCAGTCCACGGTGGGACTACCCCAATGAGCAGTTCTTC.

This clone has more than one count but fewer than ten. The genes are TRBV7-2 and TRBJ1-2; D is possibly TRBD1 (5 bases). CDR3 size: 14 residues. Germline CDR1 is SGHTA and CDR2 is FQGNSA. Trimming cost V 1 base and J 2 bases, with 8 bases left between them. The CDR3 is CASSLVRANYGYTF. CDR3 sequence (DNA): TGTGCCAGCAGCTTAGTCAGGGCGAACTATGGCTACACCTTC.